The clone carrying this T cell receptor (beta chain) was observed at least ten times. Its antigen is currently unknown. Via MiXCR, TCRdb re-called the 5' RACE reads, giving one row per CDR3 protein. This sample carries around 300,000 distinct CDR3 sequences, approximately 13% of them seen once, and the ten largest clones take about 24%. These data come from a study of T-cell memory formation after mild COVID-19. In the study overall: TCR clusters mostly belonged to single donors.

Study results and limitations: Day 15 to 85 contracting clones showed balanced CD4/CD8; later expanders leaned CD4+.

Material: PBMCs or a T cell subset sorted from them (not recorded which). This TCR came from a man aged 18 to 35 who had mild COVID-19 (a few samples of this study predate the infection). Cell type and time point are not known.

The DNA of the CDR3 is TGCGCCAGCTCACAGGGGGACATGAACACCGGGGAGCTGTTTTTT. Protein: CASSQGDMNTGELFF. The gene calls are TRBV5-1 and TRBJ2-2; 8 bases align to TRBD1. The germline V gene has CDR1 SGHRS and CDR2 YFSETQ. The CDR3 contains 15 residues. Germline trimming cut 7 bases from V and 1 base from J; bases unmatched to any gene: 6.